The 24 T cell receptor beta chains reported below all come from one sample, sequenced in a study of response to subunit inactivated influenza vaccine. TCRdb fed the RT-PCR reads into MiXCR, producing one record per CDR3 protein. This table has approximately 250,000 distinct CDR3 sequences, 10% to 15% appearing once. The specimen comprised non-naive T cells sorted from PBMCs, sampled around two weeks before vaccination. These receptor sequences come from a man aged 45-60 years who received an inactivated influenza vaccine.

The V call is TRBV4-1, the J call TRBJ2-4, with 11 bases lining up with TRBD2. Germline CDR1 is MGHRA and CDR2 is YSYEKL. This CDR3 region has 17 residues. V was pared by 1 base and J by 0 bases, with 2 bases of the junction left unmatched. The CDR3 sequence is CASSQVGTSGAKNIQYF. CDR3 DNA: TGCGCCAGCAGCCAAGTCGGGACTAGCGGAGCCAAAAACATTCAGTACTTC.

In this sample, this clonotype turned up many times. The chain joins TRBV3-1 to TRBJ1-1, with a possible D match to TRBD1 (5 bases). CDR3 size: 15 residues. Trimming took off 3 bases at V and 0 bases at J, with 11 bases between the two ends. CDR1 and CDR2 from the germline V gene are LGHDT and YNNKEL (reference sequence). DNA for the CDR3: TGTGCCAGCAGCCACCCCGGGGGGATGAACACTGAAGCTTTCTTT. It codes for CASSHPGGMNTEAFF.

The chain recombines TRBV9 with TRBJ2-5, with 10 bases lining up with TRBD2. CDR1 SGDLS and CDR2 YYNGEE come from the germline V gene. The CDR3 runs to 17 residues. Trimming removed 0 bases from V and 7 bases from J; junction bases left unmatched: 12. The CDR3 region has the DNA TGTGCCAGCAGCGTAGACAGGTCTAGCGGGGGTTATATGACCCAGTACTTC. Translating gives CASSVDRSSGGYMTQYF.

A few counts support this clonotype. The gene calls are TRBV28 and TRBJ2-3; D assignment may be TRBD1 or TRBD2 (5 bases each). V gave up 3 bases and J gave up 0 bases, with 7 bases separating them. Germline V gene sequence: CDR1 MDHEN, CDR2 SYDVKM. The CDR3 has 14 amino acids. CDR3 bases: TGTGCCAGCAGTTTCAGGGAGAGCACAGATACGCAGTATTTT. This encodes CASSFRESTDTQYF.

This clonotype was detected many times. The chain combines TRBV7-6 with TRBJ2-5; D remains ambiguous. This CDR3 contains 15 residues. Germline loops: CDR1 SGHVS, CDR2 FNYEAQ. V lost 4 bases, J lost 0 bases, and 12 bases lay in between. This CDR3 reads CASSWNLMYQETQYF. The CDR3 bases are TGTGCCAGCAGCTGGAACCTGATGTACCAAGAGACCCAGTACTTC.

Only a few counts were recorded for this clonotype. This chain joins TRBV20-1 and TRBJ2-6, with 8 bases aligning to TRBD1. This CDR3 has 16 residues. Germline V gene sequence: CDR1 DFQATT, CDR2 SNEGSKA (reference sequence). Trimming at V came to 3 bases and at J to 3 bases, leaving 7 bases not matched to a gene. CDR3 amino acids: CSARPGGGIGANVLTF. CDR3 coding DNA: TGCAGTGCTAGGCCAGGGGGCGGAATTGGGGCCAACGTCCTGACTTTC.

The chain employs TRBV5-1 and TRBJ2-1; no definite D call. Between the trimmed V and J ends, which lost 0 bases and 9 bases, there was a span of 7 bases. This CDR3 has 12 residues. The germline gives CDR1 SGHRS, CDR2 YFSETQ. The DNA for the CDR3 is TGCGCCAGCAGCTTGGAAGGTAGTGAGCAGTTCTTC. Its translation is CASSLEGSEQFF.

This chain connects TRBV20-1 to TRBJ2-1; D may be TRBD1 (6 bases). The length of the CDR3 is 14 residues. Deletions cut 6 bases from V and 0 bases from J, with 12 bases between. The germline V gene has CDR1 DFQATT and CDR2 SNEGSKA (reference sequence). The CDR3 DNA follows: TGCAGTGCAGGGGGAATGTCCTCCTACAATGAGCAGTTCTTC. Encoded protein: CSAGGMSSYNEQFF.

This clonotype was seen at least ten times. V and J are TRBV20-1 and TRBJ1-2, with 10 nucleotides matching TRBD1. This CDR3 is 13 amino acids long. Germline V gene data show CDR1 as DFQATT and CDR2 as SNEGSKA (reference sequence). V gave up 6 bases and J gave up 4 bases; unmatched junction bases: 5. This CDR3 reads CSAGDRGGYGYTF. The CDR3 DNA follows: TGCAGTGCGGGGGACAGGGGAGGCTATGGCTACACCTTC.

Ten or more counts support this clonotype. V is TRBV20-1 and J is TRBJ2-1, with a weak D call TRBD1 (6 bases). Trimming took off 0 bases at V and 8 bases at J, with 17 bases between the two ends. Germline CDR1 reads DFQATT; CDR2 reads SNEGSKA (reference sequence). The CDR3 consists of 15 residues. The CDR3 nucleotides read TGCAGTGCTAGAGACCAGGGGCCCGTAGGGGATGAGCAGTTCTTC. Translation: CSARDQGPVGDEQFF.

This clonotype has only a few counts. In DNA, the CDR3 is TGTGCCAGCAGCTTAGAAGTGACAGGTTACGAGCAGTACTTC. The encoded protein is CASSLEVTGYEQYF. V and J are TRBV7-2 and TRBJ2-7; D might be TRBD1 (6 bases). This CDR3 comprises 14 residues. Germline V gene data show CDR1 as SGHTA and CDR2 as FQGNSA. V lost 1 base and J 4 bases, leaving 11 bases between the germline ends.

A few counts support this clonotype. V is TRBV7-2 and J is TRBJ2-3; 9 bases map to TRBD1. The CDR3 sequence is 16 residues long. V lost 4 bases to trimming and J lost 1 base; unmatched junction nucleotides: 6. Germline V gives CDR1 SGHTA, CDR2 FQGNSA. The CDR3 region is CASSYAQGAGTDTQYF. CDR3 bases: TGTGCCAGCAGCTACGCACAGGGGGCCGGCACAGATACGCAGTATTTT.

This clonotype has ten or more counts. The V gene is TRBV14, the J gene TRBJ2-3; D tentatively reads TRBD1 or TRBD2 (5 bases each). Germline CDR1 is SGHDN and CDR2 is FVKESK. The V and J ends lost 7 bases and 5 bases respectively, with 13 bases between them. This CDR3 region has 13 residues. CDR3 sequence (DNA): TGTGCCAGCACAGGGCTAGCAGGAGATACGCAGTATTTT. Amino acid sequence: CASTGLAGDTQYF.

This clonotype was detected a few times. The rearrangement uses TRBV5-8 and TRBJ1-1; D ambiguous. Deletions cut 2 bases from V and 3 bases from J, with 14 bases between. The CDR3 loop spans 15 amino acids. Germline V gives CDR1 SGHTS, CDR2 YDEGEE. CDR3 amino acids: CASSFWALGDTEAFF. The CDR3 DNA reads TGTGCCAGCAGCTTTTGGGCTCTTGGAGACACTGAAGCTTTCTTT.

This clonotype was counted ten times or more. This chain joins TRBV7-2 and TRBJ2-7; either TRBD1 or TRBD2 may supply D (5 bases each). The CDR3 extends over 16 amino acids. Trimming shortened V by 1 base and J by 3 bases, and 16 bases separated the two germline ends. Germline V CDR1 and CDR2: SGHTA, FQGNSA. Written as DNA, the CDR3 is TGTGCCAGCAGCTTAGGGGGGATGGGGATGGTCTACGAGCAGTACTTC. Amino acids: CASSLGGMGMVYEQYF. The full variable domain, with the rest looked up from reference TRBV7-2 and TRBJ2-7, is GAGVSQSPSNKVTEKGKDVELRCDPISGHTALYWYRQSLGQGLEFLIYFQGNSAPDKSGLPSDRFSAERTGGSVSTLTIQRTQQEDSAVYLCASSLGGMGMVYEQYFGPGTRLTVT.

In its sample, this clonotype was seen a few times. CDR3 nucleotides: TGTGCCAGCAGTGGAGTTTCAACTAGATCAGATACGCAGTATTTT. This translates into CASSGVSTRSDTQYF. This chain connects TRBV25-1 to TRBJ2-3, with D tentatively TRBD2 (5 bases). The germline V gene encodes CDR1 MGHDK and CDR2 SYGVNS. V was trimmed by 4 bases and J by 4 bases, leaving 15 bases between them. CDR3 length: 15 residues.

The sample holds many counts of this clonotype. The chain is built from TRBV29-1 and TRBJ2-1, with 10 bases fitting TRBD2. The CDR3 is 15 residues long. CDR1 SQVTM and CDR2 ANQGSEA come from the germline V gene. The ends lost 3 bases at V and 7 bases at J; junction bases unmatched: 9. CDR3 protein: CSVEKGLARKNEQFF. Written as DNA, the CDR3 is TGCAGCGTTGAGAAGGGACTAGCGAGAAAAAATGAGCAGTTCTTC.

This clonotype was counted many times. The V gene is TRBV12-3 or TRBV12-4, the J gene TRBJ2-5, with TRBD2 identical over 9 bases. The CDR3 is 14 amino acids. V was clipped by 6 bases and J by 4 bases; unmatched bases: 6. Written as DNA, the CDR3 is TGTGCCAGCAGCTTTAGCGGGAGTCGAGAGACCCAGTACTTC. The encoded protein is CASSFSGSRETQYF.

The chain combines TRBV6-1 with TRBJ2-1; 9 bases match TRBD1. This CDR3 contains 15 residues. V lost 4 bases, J lost 8 bases, and 9 bases stayed unmatched. The germline V gene encodes CDR1 MNHNS and CDR2 SASEGT. The CDR3 DNA sequence: TGTGCCAGCAGTGGCCGGGACAGGGCGGGCGATGAGCAGTTCTTC. Encoded protein: CASSGRDRAGDEQFF.

The V and J genes are TRBV15 and TRBJ1-1; D is undetermined. Germline V gene lookup returns CDR1 LNHNV and CDR2 YYDKDF (reference sequence). V was pared by 5 bases and J by 6 bases, with 16 bases between. This CDR3 comprises 14 residues. The CDR3 is CATSPYLGNPEAFF. In nucleotides, the CDR3 is TGTGCCACCAGCCCTTACCTCGGAAACCCTGAAGCTTTCTTT.

This clonotype came up a few times. The chain has TRBV18 and TRBJ2-1; 8 bases fit TRBD2. Per the germline V gene, CDR1 is KGHSH and CDR2 is LQKENI. The CDR3 spans 16 residues. J was trimmed by 2 bases and V by 4 bases; bases with no gene match: 7. The CDR3 here is CASSQSSGSAYNEQFF. The CDR3 coding sequence is TGTGCCAGCTCACAATCTAGCGGGTCGGCCTACAATGAGCAGTTCTTC.

In this sample, this clonotype turned up a few times. The chain links TRBV5-6 to TRBJ2-5, with 9 positions matching TRBD1. CDR3 length: 14 amino acids. The V gene end was trimmed by 7 bases and the J gene end by 5 bases; junction bases not matched to a gene: 9. The germline V gene encodes CDR1 SGHDT and CDR2 YYEEEE. The CDR3 reads CASDNRGLSETQYF. DNA of the CDR3: TGTGCCAGCGATAACAGGGGGCTATCTGAGACCCAGTACTTC.

Ten or more counts support this clonotype. V is TRBV4-1 and J is TRBJ1-3; D gene uncertain. CDR3 length: 15 amino acids. Trimming left V 0 bases short and J 0 bases short, with 6 bases between. The germline V gene has CDR1 MGHRA and CDR2 YSYEKL. As DNA, the CDR3 is TGCGCCAGCAGCCAAGATAACAACTCTGGAAACACCATATATTTT. Translating it yields CASSQDNNSGNTIYF.

This clonotype has a handful of counts. CDR3 sequence reads: CASSQSTTRTGVTEAFF. DNA for the CDR3: TGTGCCAGCAGCCAGTCTACCACTCGGACAGGGGTCACTGAAGCTTTCTTT. J is TRBJ1-1 and V is TRBV4-2; 9 bases map to TRBD1. Germline CDR1 is LGHNA and CDR2 is YNFKEQ. J was trimmed by 4 bases and V by 3 bases; bases with no gene match: 12. This CDR3 is 17 amino acids long.